This entry lists 22 T cell receptor beta chains sequenced from one sample in a study of human T cells and chemical hapten exposure. Time point described: patch test 2, 6 weeks after DPC sensitization. Treatment defined: therapeutic diphenylcyclopropenone sensitization with weekly scalp DPC. TCRdb fed the RACE reads into MiXCR, producing one record per CDR3 protein. The sample lists under 100,000 distinct CDR3 sequences, 10% occurring once. Material: whole blood, obtained in connection with sensitization to the hapten diphenylcyclopropenone (DPC). Receptors were obtained from a woman aged 25 to 39 with alopecia areata. Some clones in this sample may be carry-over from other donors' samples.

This clonotype has just a few counts. The rearrangement joins TRBV20-1 to TRBJ1-4, with a possible D match to TRBD1 (5 bases). The CDR3 totals 14 residues. Deletions cut 1 base from V and 8 bases from J, with 14 bases between. CDR1 and CDR2 (germline): DFQATT, SNEGSKA (reference sequence). Here the CDR3 reads CSARGGTVGEKLFF. CDR3 sequence (DNA): TGCAGTGCTAGAGGGGGGACGGTCGGCGAAAAACTGTTTTTT.

The chain joins TRBV4-1 to TRBJ2-7; 7 bases agree with TRBD2. The CDR3 consists of 16 residues. Germline loops: CDR1 MGHRA, CDR2 YSYEKL. With V trimmed by 1 base and J by 3 bases, 9 bases remained unmatched. Written as DNA, the CDR3 is TGCGCCAGCAGCCAAGCAACCAGGCGGGAGTTCTACGAGCAGTACTTC. Protein product: CASSQATRREFYEQYF.

The CDR3: CASSQVAGGPDTQYF. CDR3 nucleotides: TGTGCCAGCAGCCAAGTAGCGGGGGGACCGGATACGCAGTATTTT. The chain employs TRBV3-1 and TRBJ2-3; 10 bases are a match to TRBD2. This CDR3 region has 15 residues. Trimming removed 1 base from V and 6 bases from J; junction bases left unmatched: 4. Germline V CDR1 and CDR2: LGHDT, YNNKEL (reference sequence).

This clonotype was seen at least ten times. The chain uses TRBV7-9 and TRBJ1-5; the D is unclear. Trimming took 1 base from V and 11 from J, leaving 9 bases between them. The CDR3 consists of 12 residues. The germline V gene encodes CDR1 SEHNR and CDR2 FQNEAQ (reference sequence). CDR3 in DNA: TGTGCCAGCAGCTTAGGAAGTACAGCCCAGCATTTT. It specifies CASSLGSTAQHF.

This clonotype showed up many times. J is TRBJ2-7 and V is TRBV4-3, with D unclear. V shed 4 bases and J shed 0 bases, with 10 bases lying between them. The CDR3 is 14 residues long. Germline V lookup: CDR1 LGHNA, CDR2 YSLEER. CDR3 loop: CASSRGQYSYEQYF. CDR3 bases: TGCGCCAGCAGCCGGGGTCAGTACTCCTACGAGCAGTACTTC.

This clonotype has a handful of counts. The CDR3, as DNA: TGTGCCAGCAGTTTCGTAGCGACTGAGCAGTTCTTC. Protein product: CASSFVATEQFF. The chain has TRBV28 and TRBJ2-1; the D gene is possibly TRBD2 (5 bases). Germline CDR1 is MDHEN and CDR2 is SYDVKM. This CDR3 is built from 12 residues. Trimming pared 3 bases from V and 9 bases from J, leaving 9 bases between.

This clonotype occurred many times. The CDR3 bases are TGTGCCAGCACCCTAACGGGGAGCTCCTATAATTCACCCCTCCACTTT. Its translation is CASTLTGSSYNSPLHF. The genes are TRBV7-9 and TRBJ1-6; D gene ambiguous. V lost 7 bases and J lost 0, with 13 bases in between. This CDR3 has 16 residues. Germline assignment: CDR1 SEHNR and CDR2 FQNEAQ (reference sequence).

This clonotype was found many times. Here the CDR3 DNA reads TGTGCCAGCAGCCCCTCGGCATCCTACGAGCAGTACTTC. The encoded protein is CASSPSASYEQYF. The rearrangement joins TRBV7-9 to TRBJ2-7; D gene ambiguous. This CDR3 has 13 residues. V was cut by 5 bases and J by 1 base, with 9 bases left in between. The germline V gene encodes CDR1 SEHNR and CDR2 FQNEAQ (reference sequence).

Points on this clonotype: Just one base apart from a much larger clone, this may be a read error. CDR3 in amino acids: CASRFGYEQYF. As DNA, the CDR3 is TGTGCCAGCAGGTTTGGGTACGAGCAGTACTTC. The V call is TRBV6-5, the J call TRBJ2-7; D uncertain. The CDR3 loop spans 11 amino acids. Per germline, CDR1 MNHEY and CDR2 SVGAGI. The ends were cut back, 6 bases at V and 4 bases at J, with 7 bases in the middle.

In DNA form, the CDR3 reads TGTGCCAGCCGGAATGGGGTTTCACCCCTCCACTTT. Its protein is CASRNGVSPLHF. The chain joins TRBV3-1 to TRBJ1-6, with no clear D. Germline CDR1 LGHDT, CDR2 YNNKEL (reference sequence). The V end lost 8 bases, the J end lost 9 bases, and 11 bases lay between the germline ends. The CDR3 consists of 12 residues.

This clonotype was counted only a few times. The V and J genes are TRBV12-5 and TRBJ2-2; D remains unclear. V gave up 5 bases and J gave up 6 bases, with 10 bases separating them. The V gene's germline CDR1 is LGHNT and CDR2 FRNRAP. The CDR3 is 13 amino acids. CDR3 DNA sequence: TGTGCTAGTGGTCCGGAGTTACCCGGGGAGCTGTTTTTT. This codes for CASGPELPGELFF.

This chain links TRBV5-6 with TRBJ2-3, with TRBD2 matching 8 bases. Germline trimming cut 1 base from V and 3 bases from J; bases unmatched to any gene: 4. The germline CDR1 and CDR2 sequences are SGHDT and YYEEEE. The length of the CDR3 is 15 residues. The chain's CDR3 is CASSLRGGQTDTQYF. As DNA, the CDR3 is TGTGCCAGCAGCTTGCGGGGGGGCCAGACAGATACGCAGTATTTT.

This clonotype was observed at least ten times. The chain combines TRBV7-9 with TRBJ2-1; unclear D gene. V was shortened by 0 bases and J by 0 bases, with 9 bases between the two germline ends. The CDR3 has 16 amino acids. Germline V gives CDR1 SEHNR, CDR2 FQNEAQ (reference sequence). CDR3 in amino acids: CASSLATTSSYNEQFF. CDR3 in DNA: TGTGCCAGCAGCTTAGCGACGACAAGCTCCTACAATGAGCAGTTCTTC.

At least ten counts were recorded for this clonotype. The chain combines TRBV28 with TRBJ2-7; D not certain. The CDR3 covers 12 residues. Trimming pared 3 bases from V and 4 bases from J, leaving 7 bases between. CDR1 MDHEN and CDR2 SYDVKM come from the germline V gene. The CDR3 reads CASSLNVYEQYF. Written as DNA, the CDR3 is TGTGCCAGCAGTTTGAATGTTTACGAGCAGTACTTC.

This clonotype has at least ten counts. This chain joins TRBV3-1 and TRBJ2-5; the D gene could be TRBD1 or TRBD2 (5 bases each). This CDR3 region has 17 residues. Germline CDR1 and CDR2: LGHDT and YNNKEL (reference sequence). Trimming stripped 1 base from V and 0 bases from J, with 15 bases between. The CDR3 sequence: CASSQGPGPMYQETQYF. The CDR3 bases are TGTGCCAGCAGCCAAGGGCCGGGACCTATGTACCAAGAGACCCAGTACTTC.

This clonotype has only a few counts. The gene calls are TRBV28 and TRBJ2-7; maybe TRBD2 (5 bases). The CDR3 consists of 11 residues. CDR1 is MDHEN, CDR2 SYDVKM, per germline. V was clipped by 5 bases and J by 6 bases, with 8 bases between them. In DNA, the CDR3 is TGTGCCAGCAGTAGCGAGGGCGAGCAGTACTTC. This translates into CASSSEGEQYF.

This clonotype was detected many times. The junction and the germline gene differ at one end; a read error may be behind it. The V gene is TRBV2, the J gene TRBJ2-3; D may be TRBD1 or TRBD2 (5 bases each). Germline V gene sequence: CDR1 SNHLY, CDR2 FYNNEI. This CDR3 is 10 amino acids long. This CDR3 is CASSLASRDF. DNA for the CDR3: TGTGCCAGCAGTTTGGCTAGCAGGGATTTT.

A word on this clonotype: A single base separates this from a much larger clone, so it may be a read error. The J gene is TRBJ1-5, the V gene TRBV28; the match to TRBD1 covers 7 bases. The CDR3 runs 18 residues. Germline assignment: CDR1 MDHEN and CDR2 SYDVKM. The CDR3 bases are TGTGCCAGCAGTTTGCCAACCGGGACAGTTTATAGCAATCAGCCCCGGCATTTT. As protein: CASSLPTGTVYSNQPRHF.

This clonotype has just a few counts. The chain is built from TRBV18 and TRBJ2-3, with unresolved D. From germline, CDR1 is KGHSH and CDR2 LQKENI. V was clipped by 6 bases and J by 5 bases, with 9 bases between them. The CDR3 length is 12 residues. This CDR3 is CASSGIRDTQYF. The DNA of the CDR3 is TGTGCCAGCTCGGGAATTAGAGATACGCAGTATTTT.

At least ten counts were recorded for this clonotype. The V call is TRBV7-8, the J call TRBJ2-1; D remains unclear. Trimming took 7 bases from V and 2 from J, leaving 12 bases between them. CDR3 length: 14 residues. Looked up from germline, CDR1 is SGHVS and CDR2 is FQNEAQ. CDR3 coding DNA: TGTGCCAGCAAAGATAGTCAACCCTACAATGAGCAGTTCTTC. Translated: CASKDSQPYNEQFF.

This clonotype was seen ten or more times. The J gene is TRBJ1-1, the V gene TRBV20-1; D perhaps matches TRBD1 (5 bases). The CDR3 spans 14 residues. The germline V gene encodes CDR1 DFQATT and CDR2 SNEGSKA (reference sequence). Trimming took off 1 base at V and 4 bases at J, with 13 bases between the two ends. The CDR3, as DNA: TGCAGTGCTAGAGGTTGGGCGGGGGTCACTGAAGCTTTCTTT. Translating gives CSARGWAGVTEAFF.

This clonotype has only a few counts. V and J are TRBV10-2 and TRBJ2-1, with D unclear. The CDR3 runs to 16 residues. Germline CDR1 reads WSHSY; CDR2 reads SAAADI. Trimming cost V 0 bases and J 7 bases, with 16 bases left between them. The DNA for the CDR3 is TGCGCCAGCAGTGAGTCGGGCCTAGACTCGAGGAATGAGCAGTTCTTC. This codes for CASSESGLDSRNEQFF.